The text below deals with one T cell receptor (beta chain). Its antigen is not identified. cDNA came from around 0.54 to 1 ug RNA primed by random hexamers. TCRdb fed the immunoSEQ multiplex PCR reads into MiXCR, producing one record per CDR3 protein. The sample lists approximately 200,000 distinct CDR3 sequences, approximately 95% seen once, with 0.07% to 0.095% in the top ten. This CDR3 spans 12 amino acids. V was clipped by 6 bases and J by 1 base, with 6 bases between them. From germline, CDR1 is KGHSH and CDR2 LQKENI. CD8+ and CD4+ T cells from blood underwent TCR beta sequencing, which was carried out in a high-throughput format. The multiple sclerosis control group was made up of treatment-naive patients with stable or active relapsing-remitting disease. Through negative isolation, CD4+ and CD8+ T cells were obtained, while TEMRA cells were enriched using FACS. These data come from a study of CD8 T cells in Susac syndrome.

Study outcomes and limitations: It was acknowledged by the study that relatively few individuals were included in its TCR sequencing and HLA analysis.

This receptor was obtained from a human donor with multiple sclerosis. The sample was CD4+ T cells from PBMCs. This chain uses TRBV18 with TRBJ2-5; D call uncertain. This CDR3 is CASSPIQETQYF. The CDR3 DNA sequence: TGTGCCAGCTCGCCTATCCAAGAGACCCAGTACTTC.